This TCR beta chain was identified in a study of CD8+ T cells in alopecia areata. Notes on the study in general: Among the cells sequenced in scalp samples are also the resident alphabeta T cells of normal skin. Especially in alopecia totalis/universalis, lesional scalp showed greater clonality than normal scalp did.

Sorting separated CD4+ and CD8+ T cells out of PBMCs. Once RNA had been extracted, it was reverse transcribed into cDNA to act as the sequencing template. Sequencing was performed with immunoSEQ multiplex PCR; in TCRdb, only in-frame clones are kept and a portion is missing. The repertoire holds 95,000 to 120,000 clones, around 59% seen once, with 20% to 25% in the top ten. Germline CDR1 MDHEN, CDR2 SYDVKM. This CDR3 spans 16 amino acids. Trimming took 0 bases from V and 9 from J, leaving 18 bases between them. This clone has ten or more counts. What it recognizes is unknown. This clonotype was sampled from a human donor in good health. Sequenced: CD8+ T cells sorted from blood. The V gene is TRBV28, the J gene TRBJ2-1; D perhaps matches TRBD2 (6 bases). CDR3 sequence (DNA): TGTGCCAGCAGTTTATGGGCGGTCTCGCGGGACGCTGAGCAGTTCTTC. Its protein product is CASSLWAVSRDAEQFF.